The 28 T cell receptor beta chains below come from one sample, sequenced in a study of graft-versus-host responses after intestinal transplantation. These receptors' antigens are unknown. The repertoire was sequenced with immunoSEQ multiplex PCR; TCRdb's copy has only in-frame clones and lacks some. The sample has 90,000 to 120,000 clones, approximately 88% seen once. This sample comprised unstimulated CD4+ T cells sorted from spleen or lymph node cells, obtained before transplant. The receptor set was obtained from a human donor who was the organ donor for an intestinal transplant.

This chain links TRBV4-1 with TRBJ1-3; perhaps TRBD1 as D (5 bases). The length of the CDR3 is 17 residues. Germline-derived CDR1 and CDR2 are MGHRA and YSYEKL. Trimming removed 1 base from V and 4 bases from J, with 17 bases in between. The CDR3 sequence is CASSQGDRINGGNTIYF. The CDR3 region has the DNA TGCGCCAGCAGCCAAGGGGACCGCATAAACGGGGGAAACACCATATATTTT.

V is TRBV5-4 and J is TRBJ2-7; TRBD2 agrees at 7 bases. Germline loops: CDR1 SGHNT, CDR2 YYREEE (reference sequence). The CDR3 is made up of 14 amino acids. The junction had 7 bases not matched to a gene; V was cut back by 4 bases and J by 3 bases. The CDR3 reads CASSTGAGLYEQYF. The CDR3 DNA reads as TGTGCCAGCAGCACGGGAGCGGGACTCTACGAGCAGTACTTC.

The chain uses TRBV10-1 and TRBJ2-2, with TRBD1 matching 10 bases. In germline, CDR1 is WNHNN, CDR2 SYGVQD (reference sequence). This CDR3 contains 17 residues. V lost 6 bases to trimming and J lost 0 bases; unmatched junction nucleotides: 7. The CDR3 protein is CASSDSGQGANTGELFF. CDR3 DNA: TGCGCCAGCAGCGACTCCGGACAGGGGGCGAACACCGGGGAGCTGTTTTTT.

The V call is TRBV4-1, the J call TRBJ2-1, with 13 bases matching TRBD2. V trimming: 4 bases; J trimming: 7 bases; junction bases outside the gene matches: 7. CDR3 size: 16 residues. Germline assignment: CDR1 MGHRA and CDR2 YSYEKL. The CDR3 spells CASSPRRTSGSNEQFF. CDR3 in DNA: TGCGCCAGCAGCCCGAGGCGGACTAGCGGGAGTAATGAGCAGTTCTTC.

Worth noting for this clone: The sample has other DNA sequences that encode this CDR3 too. CDR3 region: CASSHPTAERGNTIYF. As DNA, the CDR3 is TGCGCCAGCAGCCACCCCACCGCGGAACGGGGAAACACCATATATTTT. The chain recombines TRBV4-1 with TRBJ1-3; no definite D call. The germline gives CDR1 MGHRA, CDR2 YSYEKL. CDR3 length equals 16 residues. V was shortened by 3 bases and J by 4 bases, with 16 bases between the two germline ends.

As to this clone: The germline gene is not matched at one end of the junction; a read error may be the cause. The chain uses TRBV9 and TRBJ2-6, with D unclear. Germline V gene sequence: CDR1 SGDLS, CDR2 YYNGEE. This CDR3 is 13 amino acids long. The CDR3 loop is CASGVSGANVLTF. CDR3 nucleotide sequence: TGTGCCAGCGGCGTCTCTGGGGCCAACGTCCTGACTTTC.

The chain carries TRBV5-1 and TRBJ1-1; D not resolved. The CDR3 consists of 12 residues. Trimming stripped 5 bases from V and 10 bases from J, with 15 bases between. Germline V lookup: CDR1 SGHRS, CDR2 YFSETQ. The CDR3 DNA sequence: TGCGCCAGCAGGCGCGACGGATATATAGCTTTCTTT. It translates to CASRRDGYIAFF.

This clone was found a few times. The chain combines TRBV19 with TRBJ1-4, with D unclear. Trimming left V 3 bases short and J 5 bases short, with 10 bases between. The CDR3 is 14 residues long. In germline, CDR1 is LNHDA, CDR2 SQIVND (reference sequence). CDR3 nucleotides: TGTGCCAGTAGTATCTGGGCAGGAAATGAAAAACTGTTTTTT. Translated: CASSIWAGNEKLFF.

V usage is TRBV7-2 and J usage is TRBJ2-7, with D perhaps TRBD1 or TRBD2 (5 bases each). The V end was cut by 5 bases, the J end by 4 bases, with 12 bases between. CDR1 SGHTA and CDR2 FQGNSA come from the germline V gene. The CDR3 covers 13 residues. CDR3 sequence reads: CASSPGRDYEQYF. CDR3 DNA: TGTGCCAGCAGCCCAGGGAGAGATTACGAGCAGTACTTC.

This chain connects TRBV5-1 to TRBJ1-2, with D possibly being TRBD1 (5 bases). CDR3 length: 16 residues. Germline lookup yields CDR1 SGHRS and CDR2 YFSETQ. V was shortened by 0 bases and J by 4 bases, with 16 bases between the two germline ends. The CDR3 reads CASSLDGRDLGYGYTF. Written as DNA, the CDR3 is TGCGCCAGCAGCTTGGACGGCAGGGATTTGGGCTATGGCTACACCTTC.

In DNA, the CDR3 is TGTGCCAGCAGCTTTTCGAGGGACAATGAGCAGTTCTTC. Amino acid sequence: CASSFSRDNEQFF. The genes are TRBV5-4 and TRBJ2-1, with a tentative D call TRBD2 (5 bases). Germline lookup yields CDR1 SGHNT and CDR2 YYREEE (reference sequence). There are 13 residues in the CDR3. V lost 2 bases to trimming and J lost 5 bases, with 8 bases between them.

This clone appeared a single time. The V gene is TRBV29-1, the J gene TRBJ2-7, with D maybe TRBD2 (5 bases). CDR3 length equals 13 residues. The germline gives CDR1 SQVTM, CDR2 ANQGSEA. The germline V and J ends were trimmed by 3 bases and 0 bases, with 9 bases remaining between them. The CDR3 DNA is TGCAGCGTTGAGCAGCGGCCCTCCTACGAGCAGTACTTC. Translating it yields CSVEQRPSYEQYF.

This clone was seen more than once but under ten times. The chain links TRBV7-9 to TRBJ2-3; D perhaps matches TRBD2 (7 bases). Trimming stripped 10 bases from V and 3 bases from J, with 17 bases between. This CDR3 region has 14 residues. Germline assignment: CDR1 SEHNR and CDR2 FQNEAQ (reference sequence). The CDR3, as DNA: TGTGCCACCCTTGCCGGGGGGCTGACAGATACGCAGTATTTT. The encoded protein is CATLAGGLTDTQYF. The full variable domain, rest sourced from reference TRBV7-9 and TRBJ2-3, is DTGVSQNPRHKITKRGQNVTFRCDPISEHNRLYWYRQTLGQGPEFLTYFQNEAQLEKSRLLSDRFSAERPKGSFSTLEIQRTEQGDSAMYLCATLAGGLTDTQYFGPGTRLTVL.

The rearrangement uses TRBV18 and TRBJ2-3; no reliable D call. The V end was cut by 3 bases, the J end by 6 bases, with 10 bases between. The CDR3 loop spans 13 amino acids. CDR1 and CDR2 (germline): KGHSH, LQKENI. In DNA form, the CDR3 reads TGTGCCAGCTCACCGATGAGTGTCGATACGCAGTATTTT. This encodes CASSPMSVDTQYF.

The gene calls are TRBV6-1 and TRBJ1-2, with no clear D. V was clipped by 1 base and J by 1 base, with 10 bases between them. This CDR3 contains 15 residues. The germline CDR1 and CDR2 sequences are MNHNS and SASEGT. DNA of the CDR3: TGTGCCAGCAGTGAAGGTTCCGGAAATAACTATGGCTACACCTTC. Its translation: CASSEGSGNNYGYTF.

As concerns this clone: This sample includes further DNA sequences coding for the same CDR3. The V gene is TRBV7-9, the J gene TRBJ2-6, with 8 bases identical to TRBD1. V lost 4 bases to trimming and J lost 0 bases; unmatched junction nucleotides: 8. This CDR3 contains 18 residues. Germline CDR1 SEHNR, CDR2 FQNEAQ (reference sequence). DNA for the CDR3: TGTGCCAGCAGCTCCCTTGGACAGGGACTCTCTGGGGCCAACGTCCTGACTTTC. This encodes CASSSLGQGLSGANVLTF.

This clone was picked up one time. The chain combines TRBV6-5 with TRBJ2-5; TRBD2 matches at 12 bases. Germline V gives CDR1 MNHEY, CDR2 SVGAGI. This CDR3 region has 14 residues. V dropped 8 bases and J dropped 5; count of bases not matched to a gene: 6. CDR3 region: CASPSGGARETQYF. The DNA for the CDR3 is TGTGCCAGCCCTAGCGGGGGGGCTCGGGAGACCCAGTACTTC.

The CDR3 DNA reads TGTGCCAGCAGCTTGGTGGGGTGGGGGACAGAAACCACTGAAGCTTTCTTT. Protein: CASSLVGWGTETTEAFF. V gene TRBV5-8 combines with J gene TRBJ1-1; TRBD1 aligns across 7 bases. The CDR3 consists of 17 residues. Germline-derived CDR1 and CDR2 are SGHTS and YDEGEE. V dropped 0 bases and J dropped 4; count of bases not matched to a gene: 12. The variable domain in full, with the rest retrieved from reference TRBV5-8 and TRBJ1-1, is EAGVTQSPTHLIKTRGQQATLRCSPISGHTSVYWYQQALGLGLQFLLWYDEGEERNRGNFPPRFSGRQFPNYSSELNVNALELEDSALYLCASSLVGWGTETTEAFFGQGTRLTVV.

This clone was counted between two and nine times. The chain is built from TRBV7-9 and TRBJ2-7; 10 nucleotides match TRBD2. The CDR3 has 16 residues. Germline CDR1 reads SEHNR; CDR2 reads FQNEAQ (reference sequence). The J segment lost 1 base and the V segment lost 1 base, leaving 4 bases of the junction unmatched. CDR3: CASSLVSGGRSYEQYF. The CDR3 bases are TGTGCCAGCAGCTTAGTTAGCGGGGGGCGGTCCTACGAGCAGTACTTC.

Here the CDR3 DNA reads TGTGCCAGCAGTTCAGACAGGGTCGGCGAAAAACTGTTTTTT. Translated: CASSSDRVGEKLFF. The chain joins TRBV2 to TRBJ1-4; 7 bases are shared with TRBD1. Germline-derived CDR1 and CDR2 are SNHLY and FYNNEI. The J segment lost 8 bases and the V segment lost 5 bases, leaving 8 bases of the junction unmatched. The CDR3 loop spans 14 amino acids.

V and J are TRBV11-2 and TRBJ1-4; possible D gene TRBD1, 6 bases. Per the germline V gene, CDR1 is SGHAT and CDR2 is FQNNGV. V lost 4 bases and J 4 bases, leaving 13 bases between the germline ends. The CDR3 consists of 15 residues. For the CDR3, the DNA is TGTGCCAGCAGCTCGAACAGGGCCCTTAATGAAAAACTGTTTTTT. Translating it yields CASSSNRALNEKLFF.

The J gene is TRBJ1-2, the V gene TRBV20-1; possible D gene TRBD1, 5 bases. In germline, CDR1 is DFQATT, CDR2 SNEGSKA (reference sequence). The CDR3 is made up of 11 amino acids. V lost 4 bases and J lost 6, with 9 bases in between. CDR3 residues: CSATPGHGYTF. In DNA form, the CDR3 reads TGCAGTGCTACTCCGGGGCATGGCTACACCTTC.

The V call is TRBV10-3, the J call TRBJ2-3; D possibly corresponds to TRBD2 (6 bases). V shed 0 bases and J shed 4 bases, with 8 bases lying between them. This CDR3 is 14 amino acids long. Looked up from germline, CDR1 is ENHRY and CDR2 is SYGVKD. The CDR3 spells CAISESWGADTQYF. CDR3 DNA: TGTGCCATCAGTGAGTCCTGGGGGGCAGATACGCAGTATTTT.

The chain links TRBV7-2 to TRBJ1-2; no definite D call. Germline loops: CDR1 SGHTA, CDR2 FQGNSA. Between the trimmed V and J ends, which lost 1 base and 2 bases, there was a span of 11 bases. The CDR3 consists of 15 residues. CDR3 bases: TGTGCCAGCAGCTTAGATCGGGGTCCGAACTATGGCTACACCTTC. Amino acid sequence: CASSLDRGPNYGYTF.

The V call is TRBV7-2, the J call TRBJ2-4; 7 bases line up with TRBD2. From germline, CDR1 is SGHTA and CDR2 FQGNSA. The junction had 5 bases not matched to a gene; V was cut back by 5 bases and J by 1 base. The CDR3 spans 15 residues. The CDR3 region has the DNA TGTGCCAGCAGCATCGGGACTATTGCCAAAAACATTCAGTACTTC. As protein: CASSIGTIAKNIQYF.

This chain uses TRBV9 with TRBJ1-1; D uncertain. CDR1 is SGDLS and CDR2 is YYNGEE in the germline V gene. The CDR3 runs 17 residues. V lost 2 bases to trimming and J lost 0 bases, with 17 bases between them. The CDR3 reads CASSVGLASGLNTEAFF. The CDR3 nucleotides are TGTGCCAGCAGCGTGGGGTTGGCATCCGGGTTGAACACTGAAGCTTTCTTT.

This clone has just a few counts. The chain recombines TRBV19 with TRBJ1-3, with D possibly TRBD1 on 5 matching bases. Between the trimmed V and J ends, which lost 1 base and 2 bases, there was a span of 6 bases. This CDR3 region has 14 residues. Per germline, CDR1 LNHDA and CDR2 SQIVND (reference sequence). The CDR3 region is CASSIGGAGNTIYF. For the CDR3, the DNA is TGTGCCAGTAGTATAGGGGGCGCTGGAAACACCATATATTTT.

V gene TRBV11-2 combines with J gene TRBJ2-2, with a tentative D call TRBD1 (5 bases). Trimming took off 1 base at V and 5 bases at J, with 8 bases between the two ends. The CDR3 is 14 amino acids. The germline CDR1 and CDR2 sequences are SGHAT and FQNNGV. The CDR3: CASSLGPGTGELFF. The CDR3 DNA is TGTGCCAGCAGCTTAGGTCCAGGGACCGGGGAGCTGTTTTTT.